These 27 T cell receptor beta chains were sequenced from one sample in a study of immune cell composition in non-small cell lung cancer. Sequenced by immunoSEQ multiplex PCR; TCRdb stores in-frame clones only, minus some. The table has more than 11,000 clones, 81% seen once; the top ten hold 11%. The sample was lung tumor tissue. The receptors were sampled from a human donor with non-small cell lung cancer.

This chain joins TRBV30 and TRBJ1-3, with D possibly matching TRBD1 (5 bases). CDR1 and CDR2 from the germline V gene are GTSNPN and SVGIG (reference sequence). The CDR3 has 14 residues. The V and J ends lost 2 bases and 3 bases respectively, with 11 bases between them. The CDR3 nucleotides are TGTGCCTGGAGTACGGGGGGTGGTGGAAACACCATATATTTT. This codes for CAWSTGGGGNTIYF.

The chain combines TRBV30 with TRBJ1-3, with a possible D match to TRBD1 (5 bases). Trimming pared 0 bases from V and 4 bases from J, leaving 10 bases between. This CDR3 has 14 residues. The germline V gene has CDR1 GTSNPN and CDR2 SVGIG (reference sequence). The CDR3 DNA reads TGTGCCTGGAGTGTACCAGGGTCAGGAAACACCATATATTTT. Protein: CAWSVPGSGNTIYF.

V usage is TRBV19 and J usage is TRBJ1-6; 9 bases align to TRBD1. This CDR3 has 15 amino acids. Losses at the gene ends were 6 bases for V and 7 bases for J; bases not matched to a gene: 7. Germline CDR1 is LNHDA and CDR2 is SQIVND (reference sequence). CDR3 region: CASRTTGQGNSPLHF. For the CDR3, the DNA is TGTGCCAGTAGGACAACGGGACAGGGAAATTCACCCCTCCACTTT. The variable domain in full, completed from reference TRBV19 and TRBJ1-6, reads DGGITQSPKYLFRKEGQNVTLSCEQNLNHDAMYWYRQDPGQGLRLIYYSQIVNDFQKGDIAEGYSVSREKKESFPLTVTSAQKNPTAFYLCASRTTGQGNSPLHFGNGTRLTVT.

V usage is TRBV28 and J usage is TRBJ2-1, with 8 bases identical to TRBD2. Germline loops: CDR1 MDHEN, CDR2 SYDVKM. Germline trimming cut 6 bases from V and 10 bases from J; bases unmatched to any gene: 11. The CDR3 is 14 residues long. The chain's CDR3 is CASSHNLAGKEQFF. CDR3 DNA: TGTGCCAGCAGCCACAATTTAGCGGGAAAAGAGCAGTTCTTC.

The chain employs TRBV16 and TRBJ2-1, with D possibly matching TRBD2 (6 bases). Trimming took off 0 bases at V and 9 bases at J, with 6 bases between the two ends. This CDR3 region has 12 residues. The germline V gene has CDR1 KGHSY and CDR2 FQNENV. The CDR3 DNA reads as TGTGCCAGCAGCCAATCGGGACTTGAGCAGTTCTTC. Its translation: CASSQSGLEQFF. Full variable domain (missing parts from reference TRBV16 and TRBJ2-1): GEEVAQTPKHLVRGEGQKAKLYCAPIKGHSYVFWYQQVLKNEFKFLISFQNENVFDETGMPKERFSAKCLPNSPCSLEIQATKLEDSAVYFCASSQSGLEQFFGPGTRLTVL.

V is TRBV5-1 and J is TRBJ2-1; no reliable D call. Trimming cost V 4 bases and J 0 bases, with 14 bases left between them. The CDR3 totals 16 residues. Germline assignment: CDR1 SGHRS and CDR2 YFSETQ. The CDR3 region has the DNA TGCGCCAGCAGCCAATCCGGGTCCCCCTCCTACAATGAGCAGTTCTTC. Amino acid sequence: CASSQSGSPSYNEQFF.

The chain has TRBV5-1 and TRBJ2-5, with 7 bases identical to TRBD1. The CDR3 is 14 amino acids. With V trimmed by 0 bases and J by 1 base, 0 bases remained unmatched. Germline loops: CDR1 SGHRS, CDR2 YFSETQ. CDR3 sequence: CASSLGDSQETQYF. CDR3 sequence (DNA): TGCGCCAGCAGCTTGGGGGACAGCCAAGAGACCCAGTACTTC.

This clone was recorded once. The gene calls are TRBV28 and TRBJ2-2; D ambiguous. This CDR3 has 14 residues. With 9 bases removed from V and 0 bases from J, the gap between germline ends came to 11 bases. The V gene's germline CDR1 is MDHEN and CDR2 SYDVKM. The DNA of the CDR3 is TGTGCCAGTAAGACCCGCGCGAACACCGGGGAGCTGTTTTTT. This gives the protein CASKTRANTGELFF.

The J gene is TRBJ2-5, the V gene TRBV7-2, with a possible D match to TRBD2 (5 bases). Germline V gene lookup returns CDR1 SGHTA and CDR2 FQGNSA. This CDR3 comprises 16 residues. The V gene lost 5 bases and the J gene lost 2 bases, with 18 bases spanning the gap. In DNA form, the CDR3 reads TGTGCCAGCAGCCCCCTCGTCAGCGGACTTCAAGAGACCCAGTACTTC. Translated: CASSPLVSGLQETQYF. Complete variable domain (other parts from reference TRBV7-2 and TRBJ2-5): GAGVSQSPSNKVTEKGKDVELRCDPISGHTALYWYRQSLGQGLEFLIYFQGNSAPDKSGLPSDRFSAERTGGSVSTLTIQRTQQEDSAVYLCASSPLVSGLQETQYFGPGTRLLVL.

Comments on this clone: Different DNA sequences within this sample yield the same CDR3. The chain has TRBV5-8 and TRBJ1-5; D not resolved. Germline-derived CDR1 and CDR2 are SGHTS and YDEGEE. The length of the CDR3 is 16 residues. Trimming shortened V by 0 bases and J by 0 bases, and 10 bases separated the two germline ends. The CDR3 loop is CASSLDSGYSNQPQHF. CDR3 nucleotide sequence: TGTGCCAGCAGCTTGGATTCGGGCTATAGCAATCAGCCCCAGCATTTT. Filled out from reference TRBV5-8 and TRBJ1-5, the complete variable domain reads EAGVTQSPTHLIKTRGQQATLRCSPISGHTSVYWYQQALGLGLQFLLWYDEGEERNRGNFPPRFSGRQFPNYSSELNVNALELEDSALYLCASSLDSGYSNQPQHFGDGTRLSIL.

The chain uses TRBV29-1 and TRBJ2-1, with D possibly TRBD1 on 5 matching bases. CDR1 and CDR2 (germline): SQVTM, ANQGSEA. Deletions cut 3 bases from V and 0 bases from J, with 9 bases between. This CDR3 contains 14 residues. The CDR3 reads CSVDDRSSYNEQFF. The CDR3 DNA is TGCAGCGTTGACGACAGAAGCTCCTACAATGAGCAGTTCTTC.

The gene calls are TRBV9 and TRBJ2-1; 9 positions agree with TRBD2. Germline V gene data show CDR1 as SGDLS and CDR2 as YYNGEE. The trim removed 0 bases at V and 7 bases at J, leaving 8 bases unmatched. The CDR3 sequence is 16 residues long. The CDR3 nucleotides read TGTGCCAGCAGCGTAGATGGTAGCGGGAGAGGTAATGAGCAGTTCTTC. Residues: CASSVDGSGRGNEQFF.

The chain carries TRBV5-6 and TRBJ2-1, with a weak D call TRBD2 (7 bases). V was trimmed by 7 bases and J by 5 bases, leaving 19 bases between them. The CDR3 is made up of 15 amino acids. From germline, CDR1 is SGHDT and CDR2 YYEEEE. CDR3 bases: TGTGCCAGCTCTAGGGGGGGAGGGGTCAACAATGAGCAGTTCTTC. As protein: CASSRGGGVNNEQFF.

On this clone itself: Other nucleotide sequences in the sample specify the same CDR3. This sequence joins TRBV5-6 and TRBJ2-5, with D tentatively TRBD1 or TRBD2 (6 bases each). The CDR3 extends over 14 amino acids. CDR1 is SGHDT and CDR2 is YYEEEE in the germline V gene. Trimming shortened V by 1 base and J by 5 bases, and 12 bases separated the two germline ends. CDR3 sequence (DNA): TGTGCCAGCAGCTTGTCTGCGGGACACGAGACCCAGTACTTC. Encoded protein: CASSLSAGHETQYF.

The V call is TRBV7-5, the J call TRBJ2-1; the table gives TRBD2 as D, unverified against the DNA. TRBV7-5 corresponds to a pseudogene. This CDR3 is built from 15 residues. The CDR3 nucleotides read TGTGCCAGCAGCTTAGGGACTCTGACTTACAATGAGCAGTTCTTC. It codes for CASSLGTLTYNEQFF.

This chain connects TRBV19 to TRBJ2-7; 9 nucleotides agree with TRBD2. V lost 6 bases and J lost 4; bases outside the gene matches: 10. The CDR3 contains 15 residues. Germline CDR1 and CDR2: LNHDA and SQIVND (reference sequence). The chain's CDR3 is CASSPEGGRGYEQYF. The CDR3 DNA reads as TGTGCCAGTAGCCCAGAGGGCGGGAGGGGATACGAGCAGTACTTC.

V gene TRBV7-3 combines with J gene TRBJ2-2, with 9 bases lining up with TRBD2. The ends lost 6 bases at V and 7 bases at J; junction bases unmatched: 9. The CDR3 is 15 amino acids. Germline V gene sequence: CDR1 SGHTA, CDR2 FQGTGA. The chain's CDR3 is CASSFLAGAVGELFF. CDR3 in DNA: TGTGCCAGCAGTTTTTTAGCGGGAGCAGTCGGGGAGCTGTTTTTT.

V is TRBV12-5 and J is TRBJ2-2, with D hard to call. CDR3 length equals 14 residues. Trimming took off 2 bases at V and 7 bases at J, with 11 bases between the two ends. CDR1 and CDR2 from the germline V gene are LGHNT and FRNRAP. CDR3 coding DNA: TGTGCTAGTGGTTTGCCCCCCCAAGTCGGGGAGCTGTTTTTT. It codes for CASGLPPQVGELFF.

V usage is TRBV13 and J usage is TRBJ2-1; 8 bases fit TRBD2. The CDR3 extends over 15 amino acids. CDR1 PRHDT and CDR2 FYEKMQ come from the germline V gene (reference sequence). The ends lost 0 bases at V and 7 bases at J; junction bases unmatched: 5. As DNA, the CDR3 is TGTGCCAGCAGCTTAGGCGGGGGGGGGTTAAATGAGCAGTTCTTC. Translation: CASSLGGGGLNEQFF.

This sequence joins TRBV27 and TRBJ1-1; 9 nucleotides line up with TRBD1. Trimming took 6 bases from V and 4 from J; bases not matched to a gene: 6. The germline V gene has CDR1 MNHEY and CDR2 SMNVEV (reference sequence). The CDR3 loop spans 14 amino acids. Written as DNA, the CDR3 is TGTGCCAGCAGACAAGACAGGGGGGGCACTGAAGCTTTCTTT. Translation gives CASRQDRGGTEAFF.

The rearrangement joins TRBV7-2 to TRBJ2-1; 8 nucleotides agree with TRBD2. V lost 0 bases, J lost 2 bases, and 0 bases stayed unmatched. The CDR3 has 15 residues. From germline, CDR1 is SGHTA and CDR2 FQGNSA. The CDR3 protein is CASSLAAGAYNEQFF. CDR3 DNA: TGTGCCAGCAGCTTAGCAGCGGGAGCCTACAATGAGCAGTTCTTC.

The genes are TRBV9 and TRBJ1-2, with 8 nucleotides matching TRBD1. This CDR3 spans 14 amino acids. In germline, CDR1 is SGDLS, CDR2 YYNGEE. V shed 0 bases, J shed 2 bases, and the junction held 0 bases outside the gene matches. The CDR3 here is CASSVGQGNYGYTF. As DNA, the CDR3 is TGTGCCAGCAGCGTAGGACAGGGGAACTATGGCTACACCTTC.

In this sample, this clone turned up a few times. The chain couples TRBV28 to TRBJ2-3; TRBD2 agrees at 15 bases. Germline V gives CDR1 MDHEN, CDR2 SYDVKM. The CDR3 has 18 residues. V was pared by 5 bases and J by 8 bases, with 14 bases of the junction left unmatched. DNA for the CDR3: TGTGCCAGCAGTGGTCCGGGACTAGCGGGAGGTATCGTCGGTACGCAGTATTTT. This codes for CASSGPGLAGGIVGTQYF.

Written as DNA, the CDR3 is TGTGCCAGCTCACCAGGTCTGGACGGGGAGCTGTTTTTT. Translated, it gives CASSPGLDGELFF. The chain carries TRBV18 and TRBJ2-2, with no clear D. Trimming cost V 2 bases and J 7 bases, with 8 bases left between them. Per germline, CDR1 KGHSH and CDR2 LQKENI. This CDR3 is built from 13 residues.

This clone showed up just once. The CDR3 loop reads CASSPFLTSSYNEQFF. The CDR3 nucleotides are TGCGCCAGCAGCCCGTTTCTGACTAGCTCCTACAATGAGCAGTTCTTC. The V call is TRBV5-1, the J call TRBJ2-1; TRBD2 might be the D (6 bases). This CDR3 comprises 16 residues. Germline CDR1 and CDR2: SGHRS and YFSETQ. Deletions cut 4 bases from V and 0 bases from J, with 14 bases between.

In DNA, the CDR3 is TGTGCCAGCAGCCAGGGGGCCATAGCGGGGCTTAGCACAGATACGCAGTATTTT. Its translation: CASSQGAIAGLSTDTQYF. The chain has TRBV14 and TRBJ2-3; 8 positions agree with TRBD2. The CDR3 runs 18 residues. CDR1 and CDR2 (germline): SGHDN, FVKESK. With 3 bases clipped from V and 0 bases from J, the junction kept 11 bases outside the gene matches.

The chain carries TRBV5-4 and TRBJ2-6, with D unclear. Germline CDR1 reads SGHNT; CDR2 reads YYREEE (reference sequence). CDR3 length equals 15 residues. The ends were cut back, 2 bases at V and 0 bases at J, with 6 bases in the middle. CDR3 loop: CASSFAPSGANVLTF. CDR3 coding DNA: TGTGCCAGCAGCTTCGCTCCCTCTGGGGCCAACGTCCTGACTTTC.